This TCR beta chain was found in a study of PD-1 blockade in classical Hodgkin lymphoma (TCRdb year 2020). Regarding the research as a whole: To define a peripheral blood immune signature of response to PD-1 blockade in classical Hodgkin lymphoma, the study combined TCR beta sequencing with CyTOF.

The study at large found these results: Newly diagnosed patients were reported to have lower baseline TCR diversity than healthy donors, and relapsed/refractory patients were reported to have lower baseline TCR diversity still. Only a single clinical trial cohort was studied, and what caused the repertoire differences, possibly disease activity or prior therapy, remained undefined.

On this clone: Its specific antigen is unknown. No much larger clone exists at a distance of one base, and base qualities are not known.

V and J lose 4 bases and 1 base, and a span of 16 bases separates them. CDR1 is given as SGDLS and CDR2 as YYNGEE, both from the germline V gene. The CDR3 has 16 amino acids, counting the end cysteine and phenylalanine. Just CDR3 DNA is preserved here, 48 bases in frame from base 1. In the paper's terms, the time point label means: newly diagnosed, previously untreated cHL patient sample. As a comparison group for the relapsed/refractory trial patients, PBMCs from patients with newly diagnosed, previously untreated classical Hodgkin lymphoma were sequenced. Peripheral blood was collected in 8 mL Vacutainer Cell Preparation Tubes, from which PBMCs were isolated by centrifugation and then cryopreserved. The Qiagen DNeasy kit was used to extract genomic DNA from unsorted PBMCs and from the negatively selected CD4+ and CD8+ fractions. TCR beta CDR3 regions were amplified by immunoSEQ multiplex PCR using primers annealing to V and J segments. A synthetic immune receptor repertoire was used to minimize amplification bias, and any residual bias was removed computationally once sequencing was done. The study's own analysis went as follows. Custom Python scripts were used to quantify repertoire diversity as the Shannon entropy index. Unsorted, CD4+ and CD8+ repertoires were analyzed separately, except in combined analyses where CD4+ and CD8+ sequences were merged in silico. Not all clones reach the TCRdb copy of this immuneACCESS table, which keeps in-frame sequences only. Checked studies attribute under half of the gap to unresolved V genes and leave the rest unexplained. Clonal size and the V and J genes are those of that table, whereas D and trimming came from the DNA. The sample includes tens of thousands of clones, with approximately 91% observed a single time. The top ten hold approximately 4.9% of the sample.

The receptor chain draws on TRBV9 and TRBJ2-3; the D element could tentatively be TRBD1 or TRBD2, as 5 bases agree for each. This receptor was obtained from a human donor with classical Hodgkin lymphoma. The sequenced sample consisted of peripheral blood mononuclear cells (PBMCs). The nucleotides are TGTGCCAGCAGCATAGGACCGGGACCGGGCACAGATACGCAGTATTTT. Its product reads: CASSIGPGPGTDTQYF.